What follows are 12 T cell receptor beta chains derived from one specimen sequenced in a study of blood T cell repertoires in COVID-19. Assay: immunoSEQ multiplex PCR; the TCRdb copy retains only in-frame clones and omits some. The sample includes about 140,000 clones, about 80% of them seen just once. Sequencing input: peripheral blood. These receptors all stem from a human donor in a cohort sampled during active COVID-19.

The chain uses TRBV7-9 and TRBJ2-6; D unresolved. The CDR3 extends over 16 amino acids. V gave up 3 bases and J gave up 0 bases, with 9 bases separating them. Germline loops: CDR1 SEHNR, CDR2 FQNEAQ (reference sequence). The CDR3 region is CASSFRAVSGANVLTF. The CDR3 nucleotides are TGTGCCAGCAGCTTTCGTGCGGTCTCTGGGGCCAACGTCCTGACTTTC.

The V call is TRBV27, the J call TRBJ1-4; 10 bases map to TRBD1. This CDR3 has 15 residues. Trimming removed 5 bases from V and 5 bases from J; junction bases left unmatched: 5. The germline V gene has CDR1 MNHEY and CDR2 SMNVEV (reference sequence). The CDR3 loop is CASSPRTGGNEKLFF. For the CDR3, the DNA is TGTGCCAGCAGTCCCCGGACAGGGGGGAATGAAAAACTGTTTTTT.

The gene calls are TRBV7-3 and TRBJ2-7; 14 bases are a match to TRBD2. The CDR3 length is 14 residues. V trimming: 5 bases; J trimming: 4 bases; junction bases outside the gene matches: 1. The germline gives CDR1 SGHTA, CDR2 FQGTGA. CDR3 sequence (DNA): TGTGCCAGCAGCGGGACTAGCGGGAGTTACGAGCAGTACTTC. Amino acid sequence: CASSGTSGSYEQYF.

The chain links TRBV11-1 to TRBJ2-1; 8 positions match TRBD2. Germline V gene sequence: CDR1 SGHAT, CDR2 FQDESV (reference sequence). The CDR3 loop spans 15 amino acids. V was pared by 1 base and J by 8 bases, with 7 bases of the junction left unmatched. This chain's CDR3 is CASSLDSGRFDEQFF. In nucleotides, the CDR3 is TGTGCCAGCAGCTTAGACAGCGGGAGATTCGATGAGCAGTTCTTC. The complete variable domain, with remaining parts taken from reference TRBV11-1 and TRBJ2-1, reads EAEVAQSPRYKITEKSQAVAFWCDPISGHATLYWYRQILGQGPELLVQFQDESVVDDSQLPKDRFSAERLKGVDSTLKIQPAELGDSAMYLCASSLDSGRFDEQFFGPGTRLTVL.

J is TRBJ2-2 and V is TRBV10-3; 10 bases are a match to TRBD2. The CDR3 extends over 16 amino acids. Germline V gene data show CDR1 as ENHRY and CDR2 as SYGVKD. Germline trimming cut 0 bases from V and 5 bases from J; bases unmatched to any gene: 3. The CDR3 bases are TGTGCCATCAGTGAGTCGACTAGCGGGCATACCGGGGAGCTGTTTTTT. The encoded protein is CAISESTSGHTGELFF.

This clone came up once. The chain joins TRBV5-4 to TRBJ1-4, with no clear D. The CDR3 has 16 residues. Germline V lookup: CDR1 SGHNT, CDR2 YYREEE (reference sequence). V was pared by 6 bases and J by 0 bases, with 15 bases between. This chain's CDR3 is CASTIKDGTTNEKLFF. The DNA of the CDR3 is TGTGCCAGCACTATTAAGGACGGGACAACTAATGAAAAACTGTTTTTT.

This clone was detected only a few times. The CDR3 protein is CASSQQGAGELFF. In DNA, the CDR3 is TGTGCCAGCAGCCAACAGGGGGCCGGGGAGCTGTTTTTT. The chain couples TRBV12-3 or TRBV12-4 to TRBJ2-2; TRBD1 matches at 8 bases. V dropped 6 bases and J dropped 6; count of bases not matched to a gene: 3. This CDR3 contains 13 residues.

The chain recombines TRBV7-6 with TRBJ1-2, with TRBD1 identical over 8 bases. CDR3 length: 13 amino acids. Germline CDR1 is SGHVS and CDR2 is FNYEAQ. The V segment lost 5 bases and the J segment 6 bases; nucleotides outside the gene matches: 5. CDR3 in amino acids: CASSTPGGHGYTF. As DNA, the CDR3 is TGTGCCAGCAGCACCCCAGGGGGCCATGGCTACACCTTC.

The J gene is TRBJ2-7, the V gene TRBV18; D call uncertain. Trimming removed 3 bases at V and 3 bases at J, with 30 bases between. CDR1 is KGHSH and CDR2 is LQKENI in the germline V gene. The CDR3 has 20 amino acids. Here the CDR3 DNA reads TGTGCCAGCTCACCCTATCGACAAAAAGGTGGGCCTTCGACCTTCTACGAGCAGTACTTC. Its translation: CASSPYRQKGGPSTFYEQYF.

The CDR3 DNA reads TGCGCCAGCAGCCTGTCGACAGGGATCTCCACAGATACGCAGTATTTT. Residues: CASSLSTGISTDTQYF. V is TRBV5-1 and J is TRBJ2-3, with TRBD1 matching 7 bases. CDR1 is SGHRS and CDR2 is YFSETQ in the germline V gene. The CDR3 is 16 residues long. Unmatched junction bases numbered 10, after V lost 4 bases and J lost 2 bases.

There are a few counts of this clone. The chain uses TRBV6-4 and TRBJ2-1; 8 bases line up with TRBD2. Germline CDR1 MRHNA, CDR2 SNTAGT. CDR3 length: 14 amino acids. V was pared by 3 bases and J by 7 bases, with 5 bases of the junction left unmatched. The CDR3 DNA follows: TGTGCCAGCAGTGAGGTCTCGGGGGGGAATGAGCAGTTCTTC. Translation: CASSEVSGGNEQFF.

The gene calls are TRBV19 and TRBJ2-7, with no clear D. In germline, CDR1 is LNHDA, CDR2 SQIVND (reference sequence). The CDR3 has 14 amino acids. The germline V and J ends were trimmed by 0 bases and 4 bases, with 10 bases remaining between them. The CDR3 reads CASSIEHKIYEQYF. The CDR3 DNA reads TGTGCCAGTAGTATAGAGCACAAGATATACGAGCAGTACTTC.